The entry below describes one T cell receptor beta chain. This clonotype was seen a few times. What this receptor recognizes is not known. Base qualities were left out, and no much larger clone turns up one base away. The data stem from a study of identical twins (dated by TCRdb to 2016 to 2017). A note on the overall study: TCR alpha and beta repertoires from monozygotic twins, unrelated adults of various ages and cord blood were deep-sequenced to test whether fetal clonotypes persist. To rule out contamination, replicate twin experiments were performed at different times with different library preparation protocols.

The receptor library was made with 5' RACE. TCRdb names Illumina HiSeq 2000 as the instrument used. A universal primer binding site was introduced by template switching, and a unique molecular identifier was present in the final cDNA, enabling accurate counting of TCR cDNA molecules. Specific primers in the conserved constant-segment region were used to synthesize first-strand cDNA for the TCR alpha and beta chains. To control for contamination, each cDNA library was double barcoded with a SMART-Mk sample barcode plus Illumina barcodes. TruSeq adapter sequences along with Illumina sample barcodes were introduced in two successive PCR steps. The TCR alpha and beta cDNA libraries were sequenced on the Illumina HiSeq platform using custom primers. In the original analysis: Unique molecular identifiers were extracted from raw reads with MiGEC, and CDR3 positions were determined with MiXCR. For each individual, recombination models were inferred using an EM algorithm with the repgenHMM and IGoR tools. Shared clonotypes were analyzed with the tcR package in R, and sharing was normalized by the product of cloneset sizes. To study raw recombination without the effects of thymic and clonal selection, out-of-frame nonproductive sequences were analyzed. TCRdb cleaned the public reads at Q25 with fastp, built clones with MiXCR and kept in-frame beta chains. Identical CDR3 protein sequences are pooled into one entry, listed with their most common genes and DNA. The V and J calls here are based on TCRdb, not the publication. The sample data list about 890,000 distinct CDR3 sequences, and more than 9% of these were observed just once. Jointly, the top ten make up roughly 1.6% of the sample.

The CDR3 goes from the cysteine to the phenylalanine over 15 residues. Here the CDR3 DNA is all that survives: 45 bases in frame from base 1. V loses 0 bases of germline sequence and J loses 4 bases, and the interval between the two ends is 13 bases. The germline V gene (reference sequence) provides CDR1 LNHDA and CDR2 SQIVND. All donors were healthy Caucasians. The twin cohort comprised three pairs of female monozygotic twins, all aged roughly 18 to 30 years. The RNA used for TCR libraries was isolated from peripheral blood mononuclear cells. General study outcomes and caveats: Compared with coincidental sharing between unrelated individuals, out-of-frame TCR alpha sequences shared between twins had an excess of sequences with low generation probability. Fewer insertions were carried by abundant cord blood beta clonotypes; a weaker similar trend was observed in young adult naive repertoires, while no such trend was observed in memory repertoires. Because the same donors could not be followed over many years, conclusions were based on cross-sectional statistical analysis. Excess twin sharing in beta out-of-frame sequences was weaker because fewer shared sequences lowered the signal-to-noise ratio. Invariant T cells such as MAIT and iNKT could partly confound zero-insertion analyses, though diverse VJ usage argued against this for most clonotypes. In monozygotic twins, recombination models systematically underestimated out-of-frame TCR alpha sharing, but the models matched the sharing seen between unrelated individuals.

These data were also reused for a study on yellow fever vaccine responses in identical twins. Looking at the second paper: According to the authors, the vaccine-induced T cell response in identical twins seemed to be partly convergent and partly specific to each individual. In the study, vaccine-responding T cell clones were precisely tracked in identical twins.

Recombination connected TRBV19 to TRBJ2-7; the D region possibly corresponds to TRBD1 (6 bases align). Sequencing was done on a sample of PBMCs. The source is a young woman in good health. The CDR3 is CASSIDSGVGYEQYF. The DNA sequence follows: TGTGCCAGTAGTATAGATTCAGGGGTTGGATACGAGCAGTACTTC.